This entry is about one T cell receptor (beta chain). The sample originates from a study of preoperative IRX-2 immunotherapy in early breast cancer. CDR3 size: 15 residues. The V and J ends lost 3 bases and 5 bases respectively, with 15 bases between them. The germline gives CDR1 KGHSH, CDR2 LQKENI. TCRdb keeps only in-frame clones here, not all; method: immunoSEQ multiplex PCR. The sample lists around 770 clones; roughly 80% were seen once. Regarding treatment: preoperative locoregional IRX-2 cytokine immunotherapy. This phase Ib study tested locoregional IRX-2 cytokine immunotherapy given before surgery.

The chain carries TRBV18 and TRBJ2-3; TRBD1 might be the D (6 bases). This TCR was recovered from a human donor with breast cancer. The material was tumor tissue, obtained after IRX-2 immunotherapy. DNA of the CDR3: TGTGCCAGCTCACCTAGGATAGGGACACGAGATACGCAGTATTTT. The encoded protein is CASSPRIGTRDTQYF.